Below are 30 T cell receptor beta chains sequenced from a single sample in a study of beta chain features in type 1 diabetes (dated by TCRdb to about 2018). Overall results and qualifications from the work: In all four CD4+ subsets, TCRB CDR3 length was moderately but significantly shorter in type 1 diabetes patients.

No cognate antigen is known for these TCRs. The protocol used for the library was the immunoSEQ multiplex PCR assay. The High Capacity cDNA Reverse Transcription Kit was used to reverse transcribe all of the isolated RNA, meaning that expressed TCRB transcripts were what got sequenced. TCRdb stores this immuneACCESS table with in-frame sequences only. Part of the clones is absent; in the studies checked, under half of the shortfall reflects unresolved V genes, and no reason is known for the rest. In all, the sample holds 100,000 to 150,000 clones, and roughly 17% of those were seen once. 2.6% of the sample lies in the top ten. Specimen: central memory CD4+ T cells from blood. These receptors originate from a man in his late teens or twenties with type 1 diabetes.

This clone occurred many times. The J gene is TRBJ2-1, the V gene TRBV5-4; unclear D gene. Germline V CDR1 and CDR2: SGHNT, YYREEE (reference sequence). V was shortened by 0 bases and J by 2 bases, with 9 bases between the two germline ends. The CDR3 extends over 15 amino acids. The CDR3 coding sequence is TGTGCCAGCAGCTTGGAGGCTACAACCTACAATGAGCAGTTCTTC. Amino acid sequence: CASSLEATTYNEQFF.

The table lists this clone with a few counts. The rearrangement links TRBV7-9 to TRBJ1-3; no clear D. Germline CDR1 SEHNR, CDR2 FQNEAQ (reference sequence). The CDR3 is made up of 15 amino acids. The ends were cut back, 5 bases at V and 0 bases at J, with 11 bases in the middle. Here the CDR3 DNA reads TGTGCCAGCAGCCAACCCGCTCACTCTGGAAACACCATATATTTT. Translating gives CASSQPAHSGNTIYF.

In its sample, this clone was seen a few times. The genes are TRBV29-1 and TRBJ1-4, with D tentatively TRBD1 (5 bases). From germline, CDR1 is SQVTM and CDR2 ANQGSEA. The CDR3 totals 12 residues. V was pared by 4 bases and J by 8 bases, with 11 bases between. The CDR3 DNA follows: TGCAGCGTTGGGGACCACCTAGAAAAACTGTTTTTT. Residues: CSVGDHLEKLFF.

This chain links TRBV2 with TRBJ2-2, with no clear D. The germline gives CDR1 SNHLY, CDR2 FYNNEI. The V and J ends lost 5 bases and 8 bases respectively, with 6 bases between them. The CDR3 length is 11 residues. This CDR3 is CASSYGGELFF. The CDR3 region has the DNA TGTGCCAGCAGTTACGGGGGGGAGCTGTTTTTT.

In this sample, this clone turned up a few times. The CDR3 DNA reads as TGCAGCGTTGTCCCGGGACTAGACACAGATACGCAGTATTTT. This gives the protein CSVVPGLDTDTQYF. The chain combines TRBV29-1 with TRBJ2-3; 8 nucleotides line up with TRBD2. Losses at the gene ends were 4 bases for V and 2 bases for J; bases not matched to a gene: 5. The CDR3 consists of 14 residues. CDR1 is SQVTM, CDR2 ANQGSEA, per germline.

This clone was seen at least ten times. V is TRBV9 and J is TRBJ1-4; 9 bases align to TRBD1. Germline CDR1 and CDR2: SGDLS and YYNGEE. The ends lost 0 bases at V and 8 bases at J; junction bases unmatched: 2. The CDR3 has 14 amino acids. The CDR3 protein is CASSVAGTGEKLFF. The CDR3 DNA sequence: TGTGCCAGCAGCGTAGCCGGGACAGGGGAAAAACTGTTTTTT.

This clone was observed a handful of times. The chain has TRBV18 and TRBJ2-1, with D tentatively TRBD1 or TRBD2 (5 bases each). With 0 bases removed from V and 8 bases from J, the gap between germline ends came to 14 bases. CDR3 length equals 15 residues. Germline V gene data show CDR1 as KGHSH and CDR2 as LQKENI. The CDR3 DNA is TGTGCCAGCTCACCACCCGGGACGGCGGACCATGAGCAGTTCTTC. It yields the protein CASSPPGTADHEQFF. Supplemented by reference TRBV18 and TRBJ2-1, the full variable domain reads NAGVMQNPRHLVRRRGQEARLRCSPMKGHSHVYWYRQLPEEGLKFMVYLQKENIIDESGMPKERFSAEFPKEGPSILRIQQVVRGDSAAYFCASSPPGTADHEQFFGPGTRLTVL.

This chain connects TRBV7-9 to TRBJ1-5; TRBD1 matches 7 bases. Germline lookup yields CDR1 SEHNR and CDR2 FQNEAQ (reference sequence). This CDR3 region has 15 residues. The J segment lost 0 bases and the V segment lost 5 bases, leaving 4 bases of the junction unmatched. The CDR3 sequence: CASSRDSRSNQPQHF. CDR3 coding DNA: TGTGCCAGCAGCAGGGACAGCCGTAGCAATCAGCCCCAGCATTTT.

This clone was recorded a few times. The chain couples TRBV29-1 to TRBJ2-3; no firm D call. The V end was cut by 6 bases, the J end by 1 base, with 11 bases between. CDR3 length: 13 residues. The germline V gene has CDR1 SQVTM and CDR2 ANQGSEA. The CDR3 bases are TGCAGCGTCCCCACGAGTGGCACAGATACGCAGTATTTT. Translated, it gives CSVPTSGTDTQYF.

This clone was seen more than once but under ten times. The V gene is TRBV30, the J gene TRBJ1-1; tentative D call: TRBD1 (6 bases). Trimming pared 2 bases from V and 5 bases from J, leaving 18 bases between. Germline assignment: CDR1 GTSNPN and CDR2 SVGIG (reference sequence). CDR3 length: 15 residues. CDR3 nucleotides: TGTGCCTGGAGTCTAGCCTACACAGGGAGGACTGAAGCTTTCTTT. Its translation: CAWSLAYTGRTEAFF.

This clone showed up just a few times. The J gene is TRBJ2-1, the V gene TRBV7-9, with a tentative D call TRBD2 (6 bases). The CDR3 sequence is 12 residues long. Looked up from germline, CDR1 is SEHNR and CDR2 is FQNEAQ (reference sequence). Between the trimmed V and J ends, which lost 4 bases and 8 bases, there was a span of 9 bases. This CDR3 reads CASSWGEDEQFF. CDR3 in DNA: TGTGCCAGCAGCTGGGGGGAGGATGAGCAGTTCTTC.

In this sample, this clone turned up a few times. The rearrangement uses TRBV6-5 and TRBJ2-5; tentatively, D is TRBD1 (6 bases). With 5 bases removed from V and 1 base from J, the gap between germline ends came to 8 bases. The CDR3 is made up of 13 amino acids. Germline V gene data show CDR1 as MNHEY and CDR2 as SVGAGI. CDR3 coding DNA: TGTGCCAGCAGTCGGACAGTCCAAGAGACCCAGTACTTC. Amino acid sequence: CASSRTVQETQYF.

This clone was counted a few times. The V and J genes are TRBV6-6 and TRBJ2-3; D is unresolved. Trimming removed 5 bases from V and 4 bases from J, with 13 bases in between. The CDR3 length is 14 residues. CDR1 and CDR2 from the germline V gene are MNHNY and SVGAGI (reference sequence). The CDR3: CASSPQAQSDTQYF. As DNA, the CDR3 is TGTGCCAGCAGTCCGCAAGCCCAGTCAGATACGCAGTATTTT.

The chain recombines TRBV7-2 with TRBJ2-3; D remains unclear. The V gene's germline CDR1 is SGHTA and CDR2 FQGNSA. CDR3 size: 13 residues. V was pared by 3 bases and J by 1 base, with 5 bases between. CDR3: CASSFSRTDTQYF. CDR3 nucleotide sequence: TGTGCCAGCAGCTTTTCCCGCACAGATACGCAGTATTTT. Drawing the rest from reference TRBV7-2 and TRBJ2-3, the complete variable domain is GAGVSQSPSNKVTEKGKDVELRCDPISGHTALYWYRQSLGQGLEFLIYFQGNSAPDKSGLPSDRFSAERTGGSVSTLTIQRTQQEDSAVYLCASSFSRTDTQYFGPGTRLTVL.

In its sample, this clone was seen a few times. The chain has TRBV6-6 and TRBJ1-3; D is perhaps TRBD1 (6 bases). Trimming took off 4 bases at V and 2 bases at J, with 12 bases between the two ends. The V gene's germline CDR1 is MNHNY and CDR2 SVGAGI (reference sequence). The CDR3 runs to 15 residues. CDR3 sequence: CASSSQGLAGNTIYF. The DNA of the CDR3 is TGTGCCAGCAGTTCACAGGGTCTGGCTGGAAACACCATATATTTT.

The sample holds a few counts of this clone. An end of the junction differs from the germline gene, which may be a read error. V usage is TRBV7-7 and J usage is TRBJ2-1; 9 positions match TRBD2. The length of the CDR3 is 18 residues. Germline CDR1 is SSHAT and CDR2 is FNYEAQ (reference sequence). The CDR3 loop is CASSLVVASGTSYNEQFF. CDR3 DNA sequence: TGTGCTAGCAGCTTAGTAGTGGCTAGCGGGACCTCCTACAATGAGCAGTTCTTC.

In this sample, this clone turned up a few times. V is TRBV4-3 and J is TRBJ2-3; the D is unclear. The CDR3 length is 14 residues. V was pared by 0 bases and J by 5 bases, with 9 bases between. Germline CDR1 and CDR2: LGHNA and YSLEER. In nucleotides, the CDR3 is TGCGCCAGCAGCCAAGATCTGATTATAGATACGCAGTATTTT. This sequence encodes CASSQDLIIDTQYF.

This clone was counted between two and nine times. The same CDR3 is also encoded by other DNA sequences in this sample. The rearrangement joins TRBV30 to TRBJ2-5, with a weak D call TRBD2 (6 bases). This CDR3 is 13 amino acids long. Germline CDR1 reads GTSNPN; CDR2 reads SVGIG (reference sequence). The V gene lost 0 bases and the J gene lost 4 bases, with 9 bases spanning the gap. CDR3 sequence: CAWSVRGGETQYF. DNA of the CDR3: TGTGCCTGGAGTGTAAGGGGAGGAGAGACCCAGTACTTC.

The chain employs TRBV11-2 and TRBJ2-3; the D is unclear. V lost 0 bases and J lost 5, with 6 bases in between. Germline loops: CDR1 SGHAT, CDR2 FQNNGV. This CDR3 has 13 amino acids. The CDR3 nucleotides read TGTGCCAGCAGCTTAGATCTTGGAGATACGCAGTATTTT. Amino acid sequence: CASSLDLGDTQYF.

This rearrangement joins TRBV7-2 to TRBJ2-3; 7 bases line up with TRBD1. The CDR3 has 16 amino acids. The V gene's germline CDR1 is SGHTA and CDR2 FQGNSA. The V gene end was trimmed by 1 base and the J gene end by 1 base; junction bases not matched to a gene: 5. The CDR3 DNA reads as TGTGCCAGCAGCTTAGTGGGCGGACAGGGCACAGATACGCAGTATTTT. As protein: CASSLVGGQGTDTQYF.

V is TRBV7-9 and J is TRBJ2-7; D is possibly TRBD2 (6 bases). The CDR3 runs 16 residues. The ends were cut back, 8 bases at V and 4 bases at J, with 24 bases in the middle. Germline-derived CDR1 and CDR2 are SEHNR and FQNEAQ (reference sequence). CDR3 sequence reads: CASSGGDSAGVYEQYF. CDR3 sequence (DNA): TGTGCCAGCTCGGGCGGGGACTCCGCCGGTGTATACGAGCAGTACTTC.

The chain joins TRBV7-2 to TRBJ2-5; D remains unclear. Trimming removed 5 bases at V and 4 bases at J, with 14 bases between. CDR3 length equals 14 residues. CDR1 SGHTA and CDR2 FQGNSA come from the germline V gene. CDR3 loop: CASSMELSAETQYF. Written as DNA, the CDR3 is TGTGCCAGCAGCATGGAACTCTCCGCAGAGACCCAGTACTTC.

V usage is TRBV30 and J usage is TRBJ2-3; 13 bases agree with TRBD2. Per the germline V gene, CDR1 is GTSNPN and CDR2 is SVGIG (reference sequence). Unmatched junction bases numbered 2, after V lost 1 base and J lost 4 bases. CDR3 length: 15 residues. CDR3 region: CAWSALAGGSDTQYF. The CDR3 DNA is TGTGCCTGGAGTGCACTAGCGGGAGGGTCAGATACGCAGTATTTT.

This clone has just a few counts. The rearrangement uses TRBV6-6 and TRBJ2-1; 11 bases line up with TRBD2. J gave up 4 bases and V 4 bases, and 3 bases lay outside the gene matches. Germline assignment: CDR1 MNHNY and CDR2 SVGAGI (reference sequence). The CDR3 spans 15 residues. CDR3 nucleotides: TGTGCCAGCAGTTCCATAGCGGGAGGGTACAATGAGCAGTTCTTC. As protein: CASSSIAGGYNEQFF.

The table lists this clone with many counts. This rearrangement joins TRBV7-2 to TRBJ2-2; D is ambiguous. Trimming removed 3 bases at V and 7 bases at J, with 12 bases between. CDR3 size: 14 residues. Germline CDR1 reads SGHTA; CDR2 reads FQGNSA. The CDR3 loop reads CASSFAADNGELFF. The CDR3 bases are TGTGCCAGCAGCTTCGCGGCCGACAACGGGGAGCTGTTTTTT.

V gene TRBV5-1 combines with J gene TRBJ1-2; D uncertain. The CDR3 covers 15 residues. Germline V gives CDR1 SGHRS, CDR2 YFSETQ. V lost 4 bases and J 4 bases, leaving 17 bases between the germline ends. CDR3 in amino acids: CASSVGTSSPYGYTF. The CDR3 DNA is TGCGCCAGCAGCGTAGGAACGTCGTCGCCCTATGGCTACACCTTC.

Only a few counts were recorded for this clone. The chain has TRBV5-1 and TRBJ1-2; D uncertain. This CDR3 is built from 14 residues. V was clipped by 0 bases and J by 7 bases, with 13 bases between them. Germline V lookup: CDR1 SGHRS, CDR2 YFSETQ. This CDR3 reads CASSLAGVTGGYTF. CDR3 in DNA: TGCGCCAGCAGCTTGGCCGGGGTTACGGGTGGCTACACCTTC.

V and J are TRBV5-4 and TRBJ2-3; 9 nucleotides line up with TRBD1. The CDR3 contains 16 residues. Germline V lookup: CDR1 SGHNT, CDR2 YYREEE (reference sequence). The V gene end was trimmed by 4 bases and the J gene end by 0 bases; junction bases not matched to a gene: 6. CDR3 residues: CASSRDRAISTDTQYF. CDR3 nucleotides: TGTGCCAGCAGCCGGGACAGGGCGATAAGCACAGATACGCAGTATTTT.

The chain combines TRBV5-1 with TRBJ2-5; D unclear. Germline V gene lookup returns CDR1 SGHRS and CDR2 YFSETQ. This CDR3 has 16 residues. Trimming cost V 4 bases and J 2 bases, with 18 bases left between them. DNA of the CDR3: TGCGCCAGCAGCCTAAATGGAATGGGTCAGCAAGAGACCCAGTACTTC. It codes for CASSLNGMGQQETQYF.

This clone was detected a few times. V gene TRBV7-2 combines with J gene TRBJ1-4, with no clear D. Germline V gene lookup returns CDR1 SGHTA and CDR2 FQGNSA. The CDR3 has 14 residues. V lost 5 bases, J lost 5 bases, and 12 bases lay in between. CDR3 protein: CASSVSSSNEKLFF. The CDR3 DNA reads as TGTGCCAGCAGCGTCAGCAGTTCAAATGAAAAACTGTTTTTT.